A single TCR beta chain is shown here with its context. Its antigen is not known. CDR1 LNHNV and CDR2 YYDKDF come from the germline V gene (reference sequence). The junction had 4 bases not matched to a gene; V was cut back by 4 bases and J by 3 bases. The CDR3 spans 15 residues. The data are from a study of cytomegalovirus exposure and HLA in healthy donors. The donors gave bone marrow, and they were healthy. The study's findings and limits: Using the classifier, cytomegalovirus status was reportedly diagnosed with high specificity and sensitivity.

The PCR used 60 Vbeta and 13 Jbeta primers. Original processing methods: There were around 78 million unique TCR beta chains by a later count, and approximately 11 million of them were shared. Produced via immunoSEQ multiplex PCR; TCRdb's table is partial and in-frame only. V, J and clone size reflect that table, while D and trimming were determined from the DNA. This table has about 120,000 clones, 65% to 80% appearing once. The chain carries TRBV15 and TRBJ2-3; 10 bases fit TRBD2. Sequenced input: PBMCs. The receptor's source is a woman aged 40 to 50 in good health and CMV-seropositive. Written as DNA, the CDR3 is TGTGCCACCAGCACCACGGGACTAGCGACAGATACGCAGTATTTT. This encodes CATSTTGLATDTQYF.